This T cell receptor beta chain was captured by sequencing in a study of lymphopenia after photon versus proton radiotherapy. Study-wide results and caveats: Under photons, naive T cells and diversity fell while effector/memory populations rose. Authors raise, but do not show, better survival with proton therapy. Post-nadir diversity loss with photons came from oligoclonal expansion, particularly CD8+ Temra cells. Post-nadir TCR diversity decline inversely tracked overall survival among those who died.

Regarding this clone: Its antigen is not identified.

Here immunoSEQ multiplex PCR was the method, and the copy in TCRdb shows in-frame clones only, minus some. The sample yields 150,000 to 200,000 clones, approximately 86% seen once. The germline V gene encodes CDR1 MNHEY and CDR2 SMNVEV (reference sequence). This CDR3 comprises 16 residues. Trimming stripped 3 bases from V and 0 bases from J, with 13 bases between. The TCR originated in a man aged 45-65 years with gastric cancer. The V gene is TRBV27, the J gene TRBJ2-3; D call uncertain. The sample consisted of peripheral blood, taken from a patient treated with photon-based radiotherapy. This chain's CDR3 is CASSFLFTTSTDTQYF. The DNA of the CDR3 is TGTGCCAGCAGTTTTCTCTTTACAACTAGCACAGATACGCAGTATTTT.